Each of the 5 T cell receptor beta chains below was sequenced from the same sample in a study of T-cell reconstitution after alpha-beta-depleted transplantation in children. During its preparation, the TCRbeta library received unique molecular identifiers. TCRdb recomputed calls from the PCR reads with MiXCR, one row per CDR3 protein. The sample carries fewer than 700,000 distinct CDR3 sequences, roughly 23% recorded once. Sample: PBMCs, mostly from graft donor cells, taken 360 days after TCRalphabeta/CD19-depleted stem cell transplant. Receptors were obtained from a boy under two years old who had a stem cell transplant for acute myeloid leukemia, so the T cells may come from the graft donor.

V is TRBV4-3 and J is TRBJ2-7, with unresolved D. CDR1 LGHNA and CDR2 YSLEER come from the germline V gene. Trimming shortened V by 1 base and J by 2 bases, and 12 bases separated the two germline ends. The CDR3 has 15 residues. CDR3 sequence reads: CASSQAVKAAYEQYF. The DNA of the CDR3 is TGCGCCAGCAGCCAAGCGGTAAAGGCCGCCTACGAGCAGTACTTC.

CDR3 protein: CASSFTPGRMNTEAFF. CDR3 coding DNA: TGTGCCAGCAGTTTCACTCCGGGACGGATGAACACTGAAGCTTTCTTT. This chain links TRBV12-3 or TRBV12-4 with TRBJ1-1, with D tentatively TRBD1 (5 bases). The CDR3 extends over 16 amino acids. V was pared by 3 bases and J by 0 bases, with 14 bases between.

As DNA, the CDR3 is TGTGCCAGCAGCTTAAGCGGGGGTTCCAAAGAGACCCAGTACTTC. It codes for CASSLSGGSKETQYF. This chain links TRBV5-6 with TRBJ2-5, with TRBD2 identical over 8 bases. The germline V gene encodes CDR1 SGHDT and CDR2 YYEEEE. This CDR3 has 15 residues. The junction had 6 bases not matched to a gene; V was cut back by 2 bases and J by 3 bases.

This clonotype was detected ten times or more. V gene TRBV6-5 combines with J gene TRBJ2-1, with D maybe TRBD2 (6 bases). Germline assignment: CDR1 MNHEY and CDR2 SVGAGI. V was cut by 0 bases and J by 2 bases, with 17 bases left in between. The CDR3 consists of 18 residues. The CDR3 here is CASSYSSGRLEAYNEQFF. The CDR3 DNA sequence: TGTGCCAGCAGTTACTCGAGCGGTCGACTAGAAGCCTACAATGAGCAGTTCTTC.

This chain links TRBV4-3 with TRBJ2-6, with 7 nucleotides matching TRBD1. Germline CDR1 LGHNA, CDR2 YSLEER. J gave up 2 bases and V 0 bases, and 7 bases lay outside the gene matches. The CDR3 runs 18 residues. As DNA, the CDR3 is TGCGCCAGCAGCCAAGAATCCCTAGACAGGGCTGGGGCCAACGTCCTGACTTTC. Amino acid sequence: CASSQESLDRAGANVLTF.